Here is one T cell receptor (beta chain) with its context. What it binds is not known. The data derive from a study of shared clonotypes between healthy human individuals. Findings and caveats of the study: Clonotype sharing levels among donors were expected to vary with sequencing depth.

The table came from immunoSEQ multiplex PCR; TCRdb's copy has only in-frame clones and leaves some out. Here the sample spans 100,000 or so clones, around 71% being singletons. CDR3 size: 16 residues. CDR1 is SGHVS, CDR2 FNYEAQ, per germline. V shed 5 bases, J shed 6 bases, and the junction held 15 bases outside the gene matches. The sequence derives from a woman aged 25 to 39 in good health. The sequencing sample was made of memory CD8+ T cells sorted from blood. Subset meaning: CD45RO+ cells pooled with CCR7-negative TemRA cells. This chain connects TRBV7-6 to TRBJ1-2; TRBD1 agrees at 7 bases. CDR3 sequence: CASSPYLLQGGDGYTF. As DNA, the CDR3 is TGTGCCAGCAGCCCATACCTCCTCCAGGGGGGTGATGGCTACACCTTC.